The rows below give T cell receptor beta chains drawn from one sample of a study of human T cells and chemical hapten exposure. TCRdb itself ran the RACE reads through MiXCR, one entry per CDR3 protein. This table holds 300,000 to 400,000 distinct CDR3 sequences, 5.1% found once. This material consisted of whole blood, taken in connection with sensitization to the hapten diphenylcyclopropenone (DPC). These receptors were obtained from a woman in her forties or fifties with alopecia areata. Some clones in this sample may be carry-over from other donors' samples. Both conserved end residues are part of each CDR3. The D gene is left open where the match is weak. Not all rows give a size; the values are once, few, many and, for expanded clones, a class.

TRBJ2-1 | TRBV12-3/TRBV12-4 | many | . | TGTGCCAGCTCCCCGGGAGTGGGTAATGAGCAGTTCTTC | CASSPGVGNEQFF
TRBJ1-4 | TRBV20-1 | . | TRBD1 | TGCAGTGCTAGACGTACCGGGACAGGGATGGAAAAACTGTTTTTT | CSARRTGTGMEKLFF
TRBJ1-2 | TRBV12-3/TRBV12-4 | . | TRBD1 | TGTGCCAGCAGTAAGACAGGGAAGGAAGGGGGCTACACCTTC | CASSKTGKEGGYTF
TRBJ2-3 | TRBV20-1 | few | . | TGCAGTGCTACCTCGGACACTACAGATACGCAGTATTTT | CSATSDTTDTQYF
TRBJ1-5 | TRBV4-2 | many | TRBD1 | TGTGCCAGCAGCCAAGGTCGCGGGACAGAAGAACCCCAGCATTTT | CASSQGRGTEEPQHF
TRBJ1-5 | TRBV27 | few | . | TGTGCCAGCAGTTTATACAGATGGGAGCCCCAGCATTTT | CASSLYRWEPQHF
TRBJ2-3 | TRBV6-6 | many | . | TGTGCCAGCTTCGGCGAGGGAGATACGCAGTATTTT | CASFGEGDTQYF
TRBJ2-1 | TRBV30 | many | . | TGTGCCTGGAGTACAGGGGTAACCGGGACTAGATTCTTC | CAWSTGVTGTRFF
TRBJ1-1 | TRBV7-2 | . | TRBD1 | TGTGCCAGCAGCTTAGCGACAGGGTTGCGCACTGAAGCTTTCTTT | CASSLATGLRTEAFF
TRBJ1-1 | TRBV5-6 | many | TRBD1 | TGTGCCAGCAGCTTCAACAGGGGGCATTTAGGGGTTACTGAAGCTTTCTTT | CASSFNRGHLGVTEAFF
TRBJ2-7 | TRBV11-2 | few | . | TGTGCCAGCAGCATGCCGGGACATGGGGAGCAGTACTTC | CASSMPGHGEQYF
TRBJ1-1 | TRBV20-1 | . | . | TGCAGTGCTGACATACGACGAGCAGGGCCGAACACTGAAGCTTTCTTT | CSADIRRAGPNTEAFF
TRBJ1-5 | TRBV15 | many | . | TGTGCCAGCCGGGGGGCTAGGAATCAGCCCCAGCATTTT | CASRGARNQPQHF
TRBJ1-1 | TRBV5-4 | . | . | TGTGCCAGCAGCTTGGGGGCAGACTATGAAGCTTTCTTT | CASSLGADYEAFF
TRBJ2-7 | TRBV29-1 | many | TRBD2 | TGCAGCGTTCGGGGAGGGAGCTCCTACGAGCAGTACTTC | CSVRGGSSYEQYF
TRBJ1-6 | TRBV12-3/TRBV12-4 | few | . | TGTGCCAGCAGCCAACAGGTGGGAAATAATTCACCCCTCCACTTT | CASSQQVGNNSPLHF
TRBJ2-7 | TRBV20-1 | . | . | TGCAGTGCCGCCGAGACGGTGGGCCACGAGCAGTACTTC | CSAAETVGHEQYF
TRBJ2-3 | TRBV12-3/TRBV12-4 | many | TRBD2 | TGTGCCAGCAGTGCTAGCGGGAGCACAGATACGCAGTATTTT | CASSASGSTDTQYF
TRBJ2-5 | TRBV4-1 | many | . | TGCGCCAGCAGCCGAACAGCAGGGTACCAAGAGACCCAGTACTTC | CASSRTAGYQETQYF
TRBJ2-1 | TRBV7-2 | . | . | TGTGCCAGCAGCTTAGAGGGGTATCCCTACAATGAGCAGTTCTTC | CASSLEGYPYNEQFF
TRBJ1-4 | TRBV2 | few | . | TGTGCCAGCAGGGAAGAAAAACTGTTTTTT | CASREEKLFF
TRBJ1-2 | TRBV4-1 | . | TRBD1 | TGCGCCAGCAGCTTGTCGGACAGGGCGGAGGGAAATGGCTACACCTTC | CASSLSDRAEGNGYTF
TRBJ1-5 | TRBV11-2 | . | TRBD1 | TGTGCCAGCAGCTCACGGACAGGGCACAATCAGCCCCAGCATTTT | CASSSRTGHNQPQHF
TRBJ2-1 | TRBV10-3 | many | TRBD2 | TGTGCCATCGGGGGACTAGCGGGTAATGAGCAGTTCTTC | CAIGGLAGNEQFF
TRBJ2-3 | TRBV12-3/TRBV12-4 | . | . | TGTGCCAGCAGTTTTATGGGGTCCACAGATACGCAGTATTTT | CASSFMGSTDTQYF
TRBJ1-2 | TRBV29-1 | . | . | TGCAGCGTTGAAAGGTTGTCGGAAGGCTACACCTTC | CSVERLSEGYTF
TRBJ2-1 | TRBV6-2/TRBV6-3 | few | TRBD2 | TGTGCCAGCAGTTACTCCAGCGGGGGTTCCTACAATGAGCAGTTCTTC | CASSYSSGGSYNEQFF